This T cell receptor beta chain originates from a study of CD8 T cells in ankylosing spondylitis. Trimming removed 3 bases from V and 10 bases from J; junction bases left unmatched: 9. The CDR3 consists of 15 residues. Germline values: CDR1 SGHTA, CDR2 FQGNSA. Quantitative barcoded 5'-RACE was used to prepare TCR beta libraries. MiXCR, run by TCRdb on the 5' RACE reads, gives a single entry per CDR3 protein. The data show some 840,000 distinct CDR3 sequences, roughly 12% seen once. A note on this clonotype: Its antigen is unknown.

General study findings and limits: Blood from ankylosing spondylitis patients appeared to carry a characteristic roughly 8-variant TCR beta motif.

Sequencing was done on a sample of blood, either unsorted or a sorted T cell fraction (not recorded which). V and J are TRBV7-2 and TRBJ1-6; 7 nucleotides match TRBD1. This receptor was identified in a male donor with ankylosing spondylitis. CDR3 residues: CASSFSGGSHSPLHF. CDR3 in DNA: TGTGCCAGCAGCTTCTCAGGGGGTTCGCACTCACCCCTCCACTTT.